These 17 T cell receptor beta chains share one sample of origin, sequenced in a study of human T cells and chemical hapten exposure. TCRdb re-called the RACE reads with MiXCR, one entry per CDR3 protein. Of roughly 100,000 distinct CDR3 sequences listed, approximately 9.9% are singletons. As for time point: patch test 1, 2 weeks after DPC sensitization. The treatment denotes: therapeutic diphenylcyclopropenone sensitization with weekly scalp DPC. The material sequenced was whole blood, taken in connection with sensitization to the hapten diphenylcyclopropenone (DPC). These receptors were taken from a woman between 35 and 50 years old with alopecia areata. Some clones in this sample may be carry-over from other donors' samples.

There are many counts of this clonotype. The chain couples TRBV19 to TRBJ2-7; 7 positions match TRBD2. The CDR3 has 15 residues. Germline V gene sequence: CDR1 LNHDA, CDR2 SQIVND (reference sequence). The junction had 10 bases not matched to a gene; V was cut back by 6 bases and J by 2 bases. The CDR3 DNA reads as TGTGCCAGTAGCCCCGGGGCTAGCGGAACCTACGAGCAGTACTTC. Encoded protein: CASSPGASGTYEQYF.

This clonotype has just a few counts. The gene calls are TRBV7-9 and TRBJ1-1, with D possibly TRBD1 on 5 matching bases. The germline V gene encodes CDR1 SEHNR and CDR2 FQNEAQ (reference sequence). The CDR3 length is 14 residues. With 1 base removed from V and 1 base from J, the gap between germline ends came to 7 bases. The CDR3, as DNA: TGTGCCAGCAGCTTAGAAACAGGGAACACTGAAGCTTTCTTT. This encodes CASSLETGNTEAFF.

This clonotype was observed many times. The chain is built from TRBV2 and TRBJ1-1; D gene unclear. The CDR3 contains 11 residues. The germline gives CDR1 SNHLY, CDR2 FYNNEI. V lost 7 bases and J lost 7, with 10 bases in between. The CDR3 loop is CASTPANEAFF. The CDR3 bases are TGTGCCAGCACCCCGGCCAATGAAGCTTTCTTT. Full variable domain (outside the CDR3, taken from reference TRBV2 and TRBJ1-1): EPEVTQTPSHQVTQMGQEVILRCVPISNHLYFYWYRQILGQKVEFLVSFYNNEISEKSEIFDDQFSVERPDGSNFTLKIRSTKLEDSAMYFCASTPANEAFFGQGTRLTVV.

Ten or more counts support this clonotype. The V and J genes are TRBV11-2 and TRBJ2-1; 10 bases fit TRBD2. CDR1 is SGHAT and CDR2 is FQNNGV in the germline V gene. CDR3 length: 17 residues. The V segment lost 5 bases and the J segment 0 bases; nucleotides outside the gene matches: 7. CDR3 amino acids: CASSPRASGSSYNEQFF. The CDR3 DNA sequence: TGTGCCAGCAGCCCCCGGGCTAGCGGGAGCTCCTACAATGAGCAGTTCTTC.

This clonotype was counted a few times. The chain is built from TRBV6-6 and TRBJ2-5; D gene uncertain. The germline V and J ends were trimmed by 6 bases and 9 bases, with 8 bases remaining between them. Germline lookup yields CDR1 MNHNY and CDR2 SVGAGI (reference sequence). The CDR3 is 10 amino acids. The CDR3 nucleotides are TGTGCCAGCAGCCGCAATCCCCAGTACTTC. Its translation is CASSRNPQYF.

V usage is TRBV6-1 and J usage is TRBJ1-3; D remains unclear. V was pared by 6 bases and J by 0 bases, with 12 bases between. The CDR3 length is 15 residues. Germline loops: CDR1 MNHNS, CDR2 SASEGT. The CDR3 region is CASRLTESSGNTIYF. The CDR3 DNA reads TGTGCCAGCAGATTGACGGAGAGCTCTGGAAACACCATATATTTT.

This chain links TRBV7-7 with TRBJ2-2; no reliable D call. The CDR3 is made up of 16 amino acids. Trimming pared 0 bases from V and 5 bases from J, leaving 13 bases between. Germline CDR1 SSHAT, CDR2 FNYEAQ (reference sequence). The CDR3 bases are TGTGCCAGCAGCTTAGCATCCAGTCCCGGGACCGGGGAGCTGTTTTTT. As protein: CASSLASSPGTGELFF.

The rearrangement links TRBV28 to TRBJ1-1, with D tentatively TRBD1 (5 bases). Trimming pared 4 bases from V and 9 bases from J, leaving 9 bases between. CDR3 length: 11 residues. From germline, CDR1 is MDHEN and CDR2 SYDVKM. CDR3: CASSWEGKAFF. The CDR3 DNA sequence: TGTGCCAGCAGTTGGGAGGGGAAAGCTTTCTTT.

In regard to this clonotype: This clone may be a read error of a much larger clone one base away. The CDR3 loop reads CTSSLAAGLADTQYF. In DNA form, the CDR3 reads TGCACCAGCAGCTTGGCCGCCGGCCTCGCAGATACGCAGTATTTT. The chain links TRBV5-1 to TRBJ2-3; D unresolved. The germline gives CDR1 SGHRS, CDR2 YFSETQ. The CDR3 consists of 15 residues. Together with reference TRBV5-1 and TRBJ2-3, the CDR3 gives the full variable domain: KAGVTQTPRYLIKTRGQQVTLSCSPISGHRSVSWYQQTPGQGLQFLFEYFSETQRNKGNFPGRFSGRQFSNSRSEMNVSTLELGDSALYLCTSSLAAGLADTQYFGPGTRLTVL.

In this sample, this clonotype turned up many times. This chain connects TRBV6-1 to TRBJ2-3, with 14 nucleotides matching TRBD2. The V and J ends lost 7 bases and 1 base, in that order; junction bases with no gene match: 4. The V gene's germline CDR1 is MNHNS and CDR2 SASEGT. This CDR3 is built from 16 residues. Here the CDR3 reads CASTGTSGGRTDTQYF. CDR3 DNA sequence: TGTGCCAGCACAGGGACTAGCGGGGGCCGCACAGATACGCAGTATTTT.

This clonotype has only a few counts. DNA for the CDR3: TGTGCCTGGAGCACCTCCCCAGGGGAAGAGACCCAGTACTTC. Protein product: CAWSTSPGEETQYF. The rearrangement uses TRBV30 and TRBJ2-5; tentative D call: TRBD1 (6 bases). This CDR3 spans 14 amino acids. CDR1 is GTSNPN and CDR2 is SVGIG in the germline V gene (reference sequence). V lost 3 bases and J lost 3, with 14 bases in between.

The V and J genes are TRBV3-1 and TRBJ2-5; 7 bases line up with TRBD2. Losses at the gene ends were 3 bases for V and 4 bases for J; bases not matched to a gene: 8. The CDR3 length is 15 residues. The V gene's germline CDR1 is LGHDT and CDR2 YNNKEL (reference sequence). The CDR3 coding sequence is TGTGCCAGCAGCCAGAGTGGGAGGGACCTAGAGACCCAGTACTTC. Translated, it gives CASSQSGRDLETQYF.

With respect to this clonotype: The junction differs from germline at one of its ends, possibly a read error. The chain couples TRBV7-6 to TRBJ1-1, with TRBD1 matching over 7 bases. CDR1 is SGHVS and CDR2 is FNYEAQ in the germline V gene. The CDR3 covers 16 residues. The CDR3 sequence: CASSSILGQMNTEGFF. DNA of the CDR3: TGTGCCAGCAGCTCTATCTTGGGACAGATGAACACTGAAGGTTTCTTT.

The chain carries TRBV7-9 and TRBJ1-4; D remains ambiguous. The CDR3 sequence is 14 residues long. V dropped 3 bases and J dropped 3 bases, with 8 bases sitting between them. CDR1 is SEHNR, CDR2 FQNEAQ, per germline (reference sequence). Written as DNA, the CDR3 is TGTGCCAGCAGCTTCGGGGTTCCTAATGAAAAACTGTTTTTT. Translating gives CASSFGVPNEKLFF. Full variable domain (outside the CDR3, taken from reference TRBV7-9 and TRBJ1-4): DTGVSQNPRHKITKRGQNVTFRCDPISEHNRLYWYRQTLGQGPEFLTYFQNEAQLEKSRLLSDRFSAERPKGSFSTLEIQRTEQGDSAMYLCASSFGVPNEKLFFGSGTQLSVL.

This clonotype was recorded at least ten times. V gene TRBV12-5 combines with J gene TRBJ1-6, with 9 bases aligning to TRBD1. From germline, CDR1 is LGHNT and CDR2 FRNRAP. The CDR3 consists of 14 residues. V shed 5 bases, J shed 8 bases, and the junction held 4 bases outside the gene matches. CDR3 in amino acids: CASGVRDRDSPLHF. The CDR3 nucleotides are TGTGCTAGTGGTGTCCGGGACAGGGATTCACCCCTCCACTTT.

This clonotype was seen more than once but under ten times. The genes are TRBV18 and TRBJ1-6; no clear D. The CDR3 has 15 residues. Germline V gives CDR1 KGHSH, CDR2 LQKENI. Trimming removed 2 bases at V and 5 bases at J, with 10 bases between. CDR3 DNA sequence: TGTGCCAGCTCACCAGAGGCCAGCCATAATTCACCCCTCCACTTT. Its translation: CASSPEASHNSPLHF. The complete variable domain, with remaining parts taken from reference TRBV18 and TRBJ1-6, reads NAGVMQNPRHLVRRRGQEARLRCSPMKGHSHVYWYRQLPEEGLKFMVYLQKENIIDESGMPKERFSAEFPKEGPSILRIQQVVRGDSAAYFCASSPEASHNSPLHFGNGTRLTVT.

This clonotype has a handful of counts. The rearrangement joins TRBV7-2 to TRBJ2-5; possibly TRBD2 for D (5 bases). V was clipped by 3 bases and J by 3 bases, with 8 bases between them. In germline, CDR1 is SGHTA, CDR2 FQGNSA. This CDR3 contains 13 residues. This CDR3 reads CASSFMREETQYF. Here the CDR3 DNA reads TGTGCCAGCAGCTTCATGCGGGAAGAGACCCAGTACTTC. The full variable domain, with the rest looked up from reference TRBV7-2 and TRBJ2-5, is GAGVSQSPSNKVTEKGKDVELRCDPISGHTALYWYRQSLGQGLEFLIYFQGNSAPDKSGLPSDRFSAERTGGSVSTLTIQRTQQEDSAVYLCASSFMREETQYFGPGTRLLVL.